These 12 T cell receptor beta chains were all obtained from the same sample, sequenced in a study of read filtering for tumor transcriptome and immune sequencing (dated by TCRdb to 2019 to 2021). TCRdb records Illumina HiSeq 4000 as the sequencer. The Immunoverse kit was used to build TCR libraries from roughly 0.4 ug RNA, with molecular barcoded adaptors covering alpha/delta and beta/gamma chains. TCRdb ran its own pipeline on the public reads, namely fastp trimming at Q25 and MiXCR clone calling, and kept in-frame beta chains. Entries are consolidated by CDR3 protein sequence, retaining the most common genes and DNA. This sample is represented by 93,000 or so distinct CDR3 sequences; roughly a fifth of them were singletons. The ten largest clones capture roughly an eighth of the sample. The material sequenced was a population of CD138-negative cells sorted from bone marrow. Sample cell subset or site, as interpreted from the label and publication: bone marrow mononuclear cells depleted of CD138+ plasma/myeloma cells by negative magnetic selection. These receptors all stem from a donor at least 40 years old with multiple myeloma.

Many counts were recorded for this clonotype. The J gene is TRBJ1-5, the V gene TRBV4-1; D uncertain. Germline V lookup: CDR1 MGHRA, CDR2 YSYEKL. V lost 0 bases, J lost 9 bases, and 18 bases lay in between. CDR3 size: 16 residues. CDR3 DNA sequence: TGCGCCAGCAGCCAAGATCAGGCCCCTTCTGGCTCGCCCCAGCATTTT. This codes for CASSQDQAPSGSPQHF.

The chain employs TRBV19 and TRBJ2-1, with TRBD2 identical over 8 bases. The CDR3 is 14 residues long. Germline loops: CDR1 LNHDA, CDR2 SQIVND (reference sequence). V shed 9 bases and J 8 bases; nucleotides not matched to a gene: 12. CDR3 in amino acids: CASSLRTSPHEQFF. The CDR3 region has the DNA TGTGCCAGCAGCTTGAGGACTAGCCCCCATGAGCAGTTCTTC. The variable domain in full, completed from reference TRBV19 and TRBJ2-1, reads DGGITQSPKYLFRKEGQNVTLSCEQNLNHDAMYWYRQDPGQGLRLIYYSQIVNDFQKGDIAEGYSVSREKKESFPLTVTSAQKNPTAFYLCASSLRTSPHEQFFGPGTRLTVL.

A few counts support this clonotype. The CDR3, as DNA: TGTGCCAGCACCACGGGACAGGGAGATTCACCCCTCCACTTT. Translation: CASTTGQGDSPLHF. V usage is TRBV28 and J usage is TRBJ1-6, with 9 bases fitting TRBD1. The CDR3 is made up of 14 amino acids. Germline-derived CDR1 and CDR2 are MDHEN and SYDVKM. Trimming took 7 bases from V and 8 from J; bases not matched to a gene: 6.

Points on this clonotype: Without the conserved terminal phenylalanine or tryptophan, this CDR3 likely stems from a read error. This sequence joins TRBV2 and TRBJ2-3; D is uncertain. The DNA matches TRBJ1-5 better at its end, which makes the J call doubtful. The CDR3 loop spans 14 amino acids. Germline V CDR1 and CDR2: SNHLY, FYNNEI. CDR3 sequence: CASSEQTRSDTQHS. The CDR3 DNA follows: TGTGCCAGCAGTGAACAGACCCGGTCAGATACGCAGCATTCT.

Details on this clonotype: With a much larger clone just one base away, this may be a read error. This sequence joins TRBV3-1 and TRBJ2-1; 8 bases map to TRBD2. Germline CDR1 is LGHDT and CDR2 is YNNKEL (reference sequence). The CDR3 runs 13 residues. V was pared by 8 bases and J by 9 bases, with 9 bases of the junction left unmatched. The CDR3 spells CASGPGGATEQFF. CDR3 nucleotide sequence: TGTGCCAGCGGCCCGGGGGGGGCGACTGAGCAGTTCTTC.

This clonotype was found many times. This rearrangement joins TRBV29-1 to TRBJ1-1; no definite D call. This CDR3 is 13 amino acids long. Between the trimmed V and J ends, which lost 2 bases and 7 bases, there was a span of 14 bases. Germline CDR1 reads SQVTM; CDR2 reads ANQGSEA. The CDR3 DNA reads TGCAGCGTTGAATGGCCTAATTACGATGAAGCTTTCTTT. Residues: CSVEWPNYDEAFF.

As concerns this clonotype: This may be a read error, as it is one base from a much larger clone. The chain has TRBV29-1 and TRBJ2-1; D perhaps matches TRBD2 (6 bases). The germline CDR1 and CDR2 sequences are SQVTM and ANQGSEA. The CDR3 is made up of 13 amino acids. CDR3 DNA: TGCAGCGTTGACGGGAGAGACCACAATGAGCAGTCCTTC. Protein sequence: CSVDGRDHNEQSF.

At least ten counts were recorded for this clonotype. This chain joins TRBV28 and TRBJ2-3; 10 bases fit TRBD2. The CDR3 has 17 amino acids. Germline CDR1 reads MDHEN; CDR2 reads SYDVKM. After removal of 0 bases from V and 5 bases from J, the junction contained 8 bases not matched to a gene. CDR3 in DNA: TGTGCCAGCAGTTTATGGTCGGAGCGGGGGGGCCTAGATACGCAGTATTTT. Translation gives CASSLWSERGGLDTQYF. Complete variable domain (other parts from reference TRBV28 and TRBJ2-3): DVKVTQSSRYLVKRTGEKVFLECVQDMDHENMFWYRQDPGLGLRLIYFSYDVKMKEKGDIPEGYSVSREKKERFSLILESASTNQTSMYLCASSLWSERGGLDTQYFGPGTRLTVL.

In regard to this clonotype: A much larger clone lies one base from this, so it may be a read error. This sequence joins TRBV9 and TRBJ1-2, with D unresolved. The CDR3 runs to 12 residues. V was pared by 0 bases and J by 5 bases, with 5 bases between. Per germline, CDR1 SGDLS and CDR2 YYNGEE. The CDR3 coding sequence is TGTGCCAGCAGCGTAGGCCCGTATGGCTACACCTTC. Its protein is CASSVGPYGYTF.

In its sample, this clonotype was seen many times. This chain uses TRBV19 with TRBJ1-1; no firm D call. The germline V gene encodes CDR1 LNHDA and CDR2 SQIVND (reference sequence). Trimming pared 5 bases from V and 2 bases from J, leaving 9 bases between. CDR3 length: 13 amino acids. The CDR3 DNA is TGTGCCAGTAGTTATGGCGGAAACACTGAAGCTTTCTTT. Protein product: CASSYGGNTEAFF.

This clonotype was observed many times. The chain is built from TRBV20-1 and TRBJ1-2; D is ambiguous. The CDR3 length is 15 residues. Germline loops: CDR1 DFQATT, CDR2 SNEGSKA (reference sequence). Trimming stripped 0 bases from V and 4 bases from J, with 15 bases between. CDR3 DNA: TGCAGTGCTAGAGAACCTCTGCGGAGGGCCTATGGCTACACCTTC. Amino acids: CSAREPLRRAYGYTF.

This clonotype occurred many times. V is TRBV10-3 and J is TRBJ2-1; 7 bases fit TRBD1. The CDR3 runs 14 residues. The V gene's germline CDR1 is ENHRY and CDR2 SYGVKD. V shed 0 bases and J 6 bases; nucleotides not matched to a gene: 2. CDR3 bases: TGTGCCATCAGTGAGTCTGGGACAGCCAATGAGCAGTTCTTC. Translation: CAISESGTANEQFF.